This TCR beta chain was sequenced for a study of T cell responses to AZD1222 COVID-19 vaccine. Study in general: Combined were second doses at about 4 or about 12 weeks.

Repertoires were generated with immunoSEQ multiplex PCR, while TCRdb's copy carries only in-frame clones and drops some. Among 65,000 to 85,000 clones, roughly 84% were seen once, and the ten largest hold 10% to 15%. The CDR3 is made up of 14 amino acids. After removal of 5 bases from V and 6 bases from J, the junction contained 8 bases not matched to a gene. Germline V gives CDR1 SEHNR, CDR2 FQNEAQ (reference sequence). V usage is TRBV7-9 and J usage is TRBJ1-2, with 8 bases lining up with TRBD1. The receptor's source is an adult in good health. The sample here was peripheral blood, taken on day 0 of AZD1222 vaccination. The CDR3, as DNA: TGTGCCAGCAGCAATCAGGGGGCTGCCGATGGCTACACCTTC. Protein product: CASSNQGAADGYTF.